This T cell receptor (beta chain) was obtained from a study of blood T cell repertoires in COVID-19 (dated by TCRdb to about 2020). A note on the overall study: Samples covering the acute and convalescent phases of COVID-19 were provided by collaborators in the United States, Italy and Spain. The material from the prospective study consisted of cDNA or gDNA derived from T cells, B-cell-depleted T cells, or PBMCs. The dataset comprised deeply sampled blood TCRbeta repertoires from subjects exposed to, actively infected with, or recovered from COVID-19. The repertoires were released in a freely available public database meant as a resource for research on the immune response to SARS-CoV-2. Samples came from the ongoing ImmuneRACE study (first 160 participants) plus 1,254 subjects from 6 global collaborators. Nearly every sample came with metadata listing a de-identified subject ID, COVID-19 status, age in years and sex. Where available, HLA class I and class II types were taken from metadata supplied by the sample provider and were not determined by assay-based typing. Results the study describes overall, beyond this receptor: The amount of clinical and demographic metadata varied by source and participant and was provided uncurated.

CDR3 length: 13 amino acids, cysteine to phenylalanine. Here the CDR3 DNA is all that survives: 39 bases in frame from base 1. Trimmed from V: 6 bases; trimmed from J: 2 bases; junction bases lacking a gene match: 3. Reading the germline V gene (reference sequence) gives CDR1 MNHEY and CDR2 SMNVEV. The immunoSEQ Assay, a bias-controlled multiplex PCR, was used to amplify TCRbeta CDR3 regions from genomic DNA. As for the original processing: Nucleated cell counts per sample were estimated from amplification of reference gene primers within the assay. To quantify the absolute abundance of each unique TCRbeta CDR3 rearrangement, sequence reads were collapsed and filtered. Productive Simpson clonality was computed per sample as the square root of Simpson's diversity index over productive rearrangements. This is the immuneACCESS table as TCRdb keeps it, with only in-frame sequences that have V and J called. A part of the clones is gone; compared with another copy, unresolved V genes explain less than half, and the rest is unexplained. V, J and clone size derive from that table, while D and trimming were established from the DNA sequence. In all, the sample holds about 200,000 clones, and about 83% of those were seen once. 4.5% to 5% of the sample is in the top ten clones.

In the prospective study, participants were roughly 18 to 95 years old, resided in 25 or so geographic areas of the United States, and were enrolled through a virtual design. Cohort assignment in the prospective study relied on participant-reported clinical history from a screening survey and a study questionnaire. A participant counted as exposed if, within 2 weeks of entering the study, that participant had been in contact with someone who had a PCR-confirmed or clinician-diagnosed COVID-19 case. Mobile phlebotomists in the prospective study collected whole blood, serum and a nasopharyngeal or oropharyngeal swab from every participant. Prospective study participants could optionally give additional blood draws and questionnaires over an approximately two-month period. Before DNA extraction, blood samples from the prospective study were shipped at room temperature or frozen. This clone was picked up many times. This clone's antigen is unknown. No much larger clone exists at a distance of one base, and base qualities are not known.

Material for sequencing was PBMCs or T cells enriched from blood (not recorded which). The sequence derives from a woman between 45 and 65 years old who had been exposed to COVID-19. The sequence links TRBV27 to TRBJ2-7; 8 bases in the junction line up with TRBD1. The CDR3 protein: CASRRQGPYEQYF. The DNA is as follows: TGTGCCAGCAGACGACAGGGGCCCTACGAGCAGTACTTC.